Shown below are 22 T cell receptor beta chains from a single sample sequenced in a study of blood T cells in healthy people across ages. Using a J-beta primer mix together with a sample-barcoded 5' primer, a second PCR was run for roughly 6 to 12 cycles. TCRdb used MiXCR to reprocess the 5' RACE reads, holding one entry per CDR3 protein. The repertoire includes about 1.4 million distinct CDR3 sequences, approximately 59% of them detected once, and over 5% sits in the top ten. Material: blood. The receptors were sampled from a man aged 18 to 35 in good health.

J is TRBJ2-1 and V is TRBV12-3 or TRBV12-4; TRBD2 agrees at 9 bases. The ends lost 6 bases at V and 7 bases at J; junction bases unmatched: 10. This CDR3 is 15 amino acids long. The CDR3 sequence is CASSRSAGGGNEQFF. The CDR3 nucleotides are TGTGCCAGCAGCCGTTCAGCGGGAGGAGGTAATGAGCAGTTCTTC.

The chain links TRBV28 to TRBJ1-5, with D unresolved. Germline V CDR1 and CDR2: MDHEN, SYDVKM. CDR3 size: 16 residues. The V end was cut by 3 bases, the J end by 4 bases, with 16 bases between. The CDR3 nucleotides are TGTGCCAGCAGTTTCATATCTGGGAATTCTAATCAGCCCCAGCATTTT. As protein: CASSFISGNSNQPQHF.

The chain combines TRBV11-1 with TRBJ1-5, with TRBD1 matching 9 bases. This CDR3 contains 15 residues. CDR1 is SGHAT and CDR2 is FQDESV in the germline V gene (reference sequence). Trimming at V came to 5 bases and at J to 7 bases, leaving 9 bases not matched to a gene. CDR3 coding DNA: TGTGCCAGCAGCCCCCCGGGACAGGGTTGCCAGCCCCAGCATTTT. Its protein product is CASSPPGQGCQPQHF.

V and J are TRBV4-1 and TRBJ1-1; TRBD1 matches at 10 bases. Unmatched junction bases numbered 2, after V lost 3 bases and J lost 7 bases. The CDR3 consists of 13 residues. Germline CDR1 reads MGHRA; CDR2 reads YSYEKL. The CDR3: CASSHWDRGEAFF. The CDR3, as DNA: TGCGCCAGCAGCCACTGGGACAGGGGTGAAGCTTTCTTT.

This sequence joins TRBV4-1 and TRBJ2-1; 7 bases map to TRBD1. V gave up 2 bases and J gave up 3 bases; unmatched junction bases: 1. Germline V CDR1 and CDR2: MGHRA, YSYEKL. CDR3 length: 14 residues. The chain's CDR3 is CASSQHRGYNEQFF. In nucleotides, the CDR3 is TGCGCCAGCAGCCAACACAGGGGCTACAATGAGCAGTTCTTC.

This chain links TRBV7-2 with TRBJ2-1; the D is unclear. Per germline, CDR1 SGHTA and CDR2 FQGNSA. Trimming took off 0 bases at V and 4 bases at J, with 13 bases between the two ends. This CDR3 region has 16 residues. The CDR3 nucleotides are TGTGCCAGCAGCTTAGCGTTCGCCCCCGAATACAATGAGCAGTTCTTC. Its protein is CASSLAFAPEYNEQFF.

This clonotype was recorded a few times. This sequence joins TRBV29-1 and TRBJ2-1; TRBD2 agrees at 7 bases. The V gene's germline CDR1 is SQVTM and CDR2 ANQGSEA. This CDR3 contains 15 residues. V lost 2 bases and J lost 0; bases outside the gene matches: 4. CDR3 loop: CSVESGGSSYNEQFF. DNA of the CDR3: TGCAGCGTTGAATCGGGGGGAAGCTCCTACAATGAGCAGTTCTTC.

This rearrangement joins TRBV3-1 to TRBJ2-5; 15 bases agree with TRBD2. From germline, CDR1 is LGHDT and CDR2 YNNKEL (reference sequence). The CDR3 loop spans 18 amino acids. V was pared by 0 bases and J by 1 base, with 3 bases of the junction left unmatched. As DNA, the CDR3 is TGTGCCAGCAGCCAAGATAAGGGACTAGCGGGGGGCCAAGAGACCCAGTACTTC. Its translation: CASSQDKGLAGGQETQYF.

This CDR3 is CASTGGRLYNEQFF. As DNA, the CDR3 is TGTGCCAGCACGGGAGGCAGGCTCTACAATGAGCAGTTCTTC. The V and J genes are TRBV6-2 or TRBV6-3 and TRBJ2-1, with 7 bases fitting TRBD2. J was trimmed by 3 bases and V by 7 bases; bases with no gene match: 6. CDR1 and CDR2 (germline): MNHEY, SVGEGT. This CDR3 is built from 14 residues.

The chain is built from TRBV5-1 and TRBJ1-1, with 7 bases lining up with TRBD1. In germline, CDR1 is SGHRS, CDR2 YFSETQ. CDR3 length equals 15 residues. Trimming at V came to 4 bases and at J to 0 bases, leaving 6 bases not matched to a gene. CDR3: CASSVPTGMNTEAFF. In DNA form, the CDR3 reads TGCGCCAGCAGCGTTCCGACAGGGATGAACACTGAAGCTTTCTTT.

The sample holds a few counts of this clonotype. The chain links TRBV27 to TRBJ1-6; D remains unclear. Germline assignment: CDR1 MNHEY and CDR2 SMNVEV (reference sequence). This CDR3 spans 13 amino acids. V shed 10 bases and J shed 9 bases, with 16 bases lying between them. The CDR3 DNA sequence: TGTGCCACCGGACGCGGAGCGGTTTCACCCCTCCACTTT. Protein sequence: CATGRGAVSPLHF.

V and J are TRBV6-2 or TRBV6-3 and TRBJ2-3; 16 bases are shared with TRBD2. CDR1 is MNHEY and CDR2 is SVGEGT in the germline V gene. The CDR3 consists of 18 residues. Trimming cost V 4 bases and J 0 bases; bases outside gene matches: 4. CDR3 protein: CASSLGLAGGLSTDTQYF. As DNA, the CDR3 is TGTGCCAGCAGTTTGGGACTAGCGGGGGGGTTGAGCACAGATACGCAGTATTTT.

The chain recombines TRBV9 with TRBJ2-3; 14 bases agree with TRBD2. Germline assignment: CDR1 SGDLS and CDR2 YYNGEE. There are 16 residues in the CDR3. V trimming: 3 bases; J trimming: 2 bases; junction bases outside the gene matches: 2. CDR3 region: CASSGTSGRLTDTQYF. The CDR3 region has the DNA TGTGCCAGCAGCGGGACTAGCGGGAGGCTCACAGATACGCAGTATTTT.

This rearrangement joins TRBV7-9 to TRBJ2-7; 9 bases map to TRBD2. Trimming took 4 bases from V and 6 from J; bases not matched to a gene: 7. This CDR3 spans 14 amino acids. The germline V gene has CDR1 SEHNR and CDR2 FQNEAQ (reference sequence). For the CDR3, the DNA is TGTGCCAGCAGCTCCGGGACTAGCTCTCTCGAGCAGTACTTC. Translating gives CASSSGTSSLEQYF.

This clonotype was seen many times. The chain couples TRBV29-1 to TRBJ2-7; unclear D gene. The CDR3 contains 11 residues. V lost 7 bases and J 3 bases, leaving 10 bases between the germline ends. Germline-derived CDR1 and CDR2 are SQVTM and ANQGSEA. The CDR3 nucleotides read TGCAGCGCCCAGGCAGACTACGAGCAGTACTTC. Translated: CSAQADYEQYF.

The CDR3 DNA is TGTGCCACCAGCGGACTACCAGGGACCTACGAGCAGTACTTC. It encodes CATSGLPGTYEQYF. This chain connects TRBV15 to TRBJ2-7; a weak D match, TRBD2 (6 bases). The CDR3 covers 14 residues. Per the germline V gene, CDR1 is LNHNV and CDR2 is YYDKDF (reference sequence). Trimming took 5 bases from V and 2 from J, leaving 13 bases between them. Together with reference TRBV15 and TRBJ2-7, the CDR3 gives the full variable domain: DAMVIQNPRYQVTQFGKPVTLSCSQTLNHNVMYWYQQKSSQAPKLLFHYYDKDFNNEADTPDNFQSRRPNTSFCFLDIRSPGLGDTAMYLCATSGLPGTYEQYFGPGTRLTVT.

V is TRBV6-1 and J is TRBJ2-5; 7 bases align to TRBD1. CDR3 length: 13 amino acids. In germline, CDR1 is MNHNS, CDR2 SASEGT. The trim removed 5 bases at V and 5 bases at J, leaving 5 bases unmatched. This chain's CDR3 is CASSPVRGETQYF. CDR3 sequence (DNA): TGTGCCAGCAGTCCCGTCAGGGGGGAGACCCAGTACTTC.

The chain employs TRBV6-1 and TRBJ2-1; 12 bases agree with TRBD2. Unmatched junction bases numbered 10, after V lost 11 bases and J lost 8 bases. Germline loops: CDR1 MNHNS, CDR2 SASEGT. The CDR3 sequence is 14 residues long. The CDR3 DNA follows: TGTGCCGGCCAGACTAGCGGGGGCAGCGATGAGCAGTTCTTC. This translates into CAGQTSGGSDEQFF.

For the CDR3, the DNA is TGCGCCAGCAGCCATGAGAGCTCCTATAATTCACCCCTCCACTTT. This sequence encodes CASSHESSYNSPLHF. V and J are TRBV4-1 and TRBJ1-6, with D uncertain. CDR3 length: 15 residues. Germline V gives CDR1 MGHRA, CDR2 YSYEKL. The germline V and J ends were trimmed by 3 bases and 0 bases, with 6 bases remaining between them.

This clonotype was seen only a few times. The V call is TRBV6-5, the J call TRBJ2-6; D is unclear. This CDR3 has 15 residues. From germline, CDR1 is MNHEY and CDR2 SVGAGI. Deletions cut 3 bases from V and 0 bases from J, with 6 bases between. CDR3 in amino acids: CASSYRPSGANVLTF. In nucleotides, the CDR3 is TGTGCCAGCAGTTATCGGCCCTCTGGGGCCAACGTCCTGACTTTC.

The gene calls are TRBV6-8 and TRBJ2-7, with D perhaps TRBD2 (5 bases). The CDR3 extends over 16 amino acids. In germline, CDR1 is MNHGY, CDR2 SAAAGT. V gave up 2 bases and J gave up 5 bases, with 19 bases separating them. The CDR3 nucleotides are TGTGCCAGCAGTTACCGCCGGACCCGGGGTATCGACGAGCAGTACTTC. Translating it yields CASSYRRTRGIDEQYF.

This sequence joins TRBV13 and TRBJ2-4, with no clear D. This CDR3 has 13 amino acids. Trimming took 4 bases from V and 7 from J, leaving 11 bases between them. In germline, CDR1 is PRHDT, CDR2 FYEKMQ (reference sequence). Here the CDR3 reads CASSSDLGNIQYF. Here the CDR3 DNA reads TGTGCCAGCAGCTCAGACCTGGGGAACATTCAGTACTTC.